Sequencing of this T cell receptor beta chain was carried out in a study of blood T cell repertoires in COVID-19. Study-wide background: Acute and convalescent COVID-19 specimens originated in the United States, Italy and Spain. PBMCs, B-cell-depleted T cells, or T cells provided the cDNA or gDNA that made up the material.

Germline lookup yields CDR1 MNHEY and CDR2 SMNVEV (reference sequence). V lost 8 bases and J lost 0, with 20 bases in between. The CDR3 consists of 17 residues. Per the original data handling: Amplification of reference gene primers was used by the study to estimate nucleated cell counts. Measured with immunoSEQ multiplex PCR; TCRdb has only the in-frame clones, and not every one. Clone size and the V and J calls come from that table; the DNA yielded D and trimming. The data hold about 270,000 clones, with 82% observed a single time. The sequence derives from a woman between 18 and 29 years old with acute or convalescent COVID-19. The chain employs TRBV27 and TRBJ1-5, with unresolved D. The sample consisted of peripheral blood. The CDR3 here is CASCREGPKNSNQPQHF. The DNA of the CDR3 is TGTGCCAGCTGCCGAGAGGGCCCCAAAAATAGCAATCAGCCCCAGCATTTT.